The rows below give T cell receptor beta chains drawn from one sample of a study of cytomegalovirus exposure and HLA in healthy donors. TCRdb's copy holds only in-frame clones and misses some; the assay was immunoSEQ multiplex PCR. Found here are 73,000 or so clones, about 80% of them singletons; the top ten hold 6% to 6.5%. Sequenced sample: PBMCs. Every receptor here comes from a man aged 50-60 years in good health and CMV-seronegative. Each CDR3 is given without its conserved first and last residue. Not every row has a clone size; where given, it reads once, few, many or a size class.

J gene: TRBJ1-2; clone size: -; V gene: TRBV27; CDR3 protein: ASSYRGSNYGYT
J gene: TRBJ1-2; clone size: -; V gene: TRBV28; CDR3 protein: ASSLLGNNYGYT
J gene: TRBJ1-1; clone size: -; V gene: TRBV28; CDR3 protein: ASSLTVNTEAF
J gene: TRBJ2-7; clone size: -; V gene: TRBV27; CDR3 protein: ASSLGAVGSYEQY
J gene: TRBJ2-1; clone size: medium-sized; V gene: TRBV27; CDR3 protein: ASSLRVSGGIYNEQF
J gene: TRBJ1-3; clone size: -; V gene: TRBV7-9; CDR3 protein: ASSLGPVLSGNTIY
J gene: TRBJ1-2; clone size: few; V gene: TRBV7-8; CDR3 protein: ASSLEGHGYT
J gene: TRBJ1-1; clone size: -; V gene: TRBV18; CDR3 protein: ASVRQGNTEAF
J gene: TRBJ1-2; clone size: -; V gene: TRBV28; CDR3 protein: ASSSGTGANYGYT
J gene: TRBJ2-7; clone size: once; V gene: TRBV30; CDR3 protein: AWSGSTSGRYEQY
J gene: TRBJ2-7; clone size: -; V gene: TRBV7-9; CDR3 protein: ASSGRDFYEQY
J gene: TRBJ2-5; clone size: -; V gene: TRBV6-1; CDR3 protein: ASSESAGPRVAQY
J gene: TRBJ2-2; clone size: -; V gene: TRBV30; CDR3 protein: AWSSPGTGNTGELF
J gene: TRBJ1-1; clone size: few; V gene: TRBV7-6; CDR3 protein: ASSSGLRTEAF
J gene: TRBJ1-6; clone size: -; V gene: TRBV18; CDR3 protein: ASSSVRTENSPLH
J gene: TRBJ1-4; clone size: -; V gene: TRBV19; CDR3 protein: ASSRLGQEKEKLF
J gene: TRBJ1-1; clone size: -; V gene: TRBV10-3; CDR3 protein: AISESDEGTEGNTEAF
J gene: TRBJ1-2; clone size: -; V gene: TRBV2; CDR3 protein: ARRADNYGYT
J gene: TRBJ1-4; clone size: -; V gene: TRBV28; CDR3 protein: ASSPQSEKLF
J gene: TRBJ1-5; clone size: -; V gene: TRBV7-2; CDR3 protein: ASSLGTAGNQPQH
J gene: TRBJ1-1; clone size: -; V gene: TRBV11-2; CDR3 protein: ASSPFGHVGAF
J gene: TRBJ1-5; clone size: -; V gene: TRBV6-5; CDR3 protein: ATASGGRDQPQH
J gene: TRBJ1-1; clone size: -; V gene: TRBV2; CDR3 protein: ASREQGAVDTEAF
J gene: TRBJ1-1; clone size: -; V gene: TRBV30; CDR3 protein: AWSSDRTGTNTEAF
J gene: TRBJ1-1; clone size: -; V gene: TRBV4-1; CDR3 protein: AHSTGGDTEAF
J gene: TRBJ1-1; clone size: -; V gene: TRBV5-1; CDR3 protein: ASSLSSRGAGSF
J gene: TRBJ2-1; clone size: -; V gene: TRBV5-4; CDR3 protein: ASMEFPGNEQF
J gene: TRBJ2-3; clone size: -; V gene: TRBV6-1; CDR3 protein: ASSEASDTQY
J gene: TRBJ2-1; clone size: -; V gene: TRBV5-4; CDR3 protein: ASSLNSPDRPF
J gene: TRBJ2-5; clone size: -; V gene: TRBV14; CDR3 protein: ASSQDLAGSGTQY
J gene: TRBJ1-4; clone size: -; V gene: TRBV7-2; CDR3 protein: ASSSGQVVVEKLF
J gene: TRBJ2-3; clone size: once; V gene: TRBV29-1; CDR3 protein: SGGLQSTDTQY
J gene: TRBJ2-3; clone size: -; V gene: TRBV14; CDR3 protein: ASSHVGGGPSDTQY
J gene: TRBJ2-1; clone size: -; V gene: TRBV7-9; CDR3 protein: ASSPGDSEQF
J gene: TRBJ1-5; clone size: -; V gene: TRBV15; CDR3 protein: ATSTDRGNQPQH
J gene: TRBJ2-2; clone size: -; V gene: TRBV19; CDR3 protein: ASSLVTPRTGELF
J gene: TRBJ2-1; clone size: -; V gene: TRBV7-9; CDR3 protein: ASSFNLAGVGEQF
J gene: TRBJ1-2; clone size: -; V gene: TRBV27; CDR3 protein: ASSYSRDRDGYT
J gene: TRBJ2-5; clone size: -; V gene: TRBV11-2; CDR3 protein: ATAGGLQETQY
J gene: TRBJ2-3; clone size: -; V gene: TRBV5-6; CDR3 protein: ASSLVGGGASDTQY
J gene: TRBJ1-4; clone size: once; V gene: TRBV5-4; CDR3 protein: ASSSSGGTNEKLF
J gene: TRBJ1-6; clone size: -; V gene: TRBV6-4; CDR3 protein: ASSQNRGGNSPLH
J gene: TRBJ2-6; clone size: -; V gene: TRBV10-3; CDR3 protein: AISGVLAGGAGGANVLT
J gene: TRBJ2-4; clone size: -; V gene: TRBV20-1; CDR3 protein: SASSGGLSY
J gene: TRBJ1-1; clone size: -; V gene: TRBV7-2; CDR3 protein: ASSSFGGGNTEAF